These 11 T cell receptor beta chains came from one sample sequenced in a study of OX40 agonist ivuxolimab in advanced cancers. Method: immunoSEQ multiplex PCR; TCRdb's copy keeps in-frame clones and lacks some. The sample has around 110,000 clones; about nine tenths are singletons. The sequencing here drew on CD4+ or CD8+ T cells sorted from blood, taken in a trial of the OX40 agonist ivuxolimab. These receptors originate from an adult with an advanced solid tumor such as melanoma, head and neck, liver or kidney cancer.

The V call is TRBV2, the J call TRBJ2-1; TRBD1 matches 7 bases. Per the germline V gene, CDR1 is SNHLY and CDR2 is FYNNEI. The CDR3 contains 19 residues. The V gene end was trimmed by 6 bases and the J gene end by 7 bases; junction bases not matched to a gene: 24. Here the CDR3 DNA reads TGTGCCAGCAGCGACATTCTCGGACAGGACCGCTTTTCTATGAATGAGCAGTTCTTC. Amino acids: CASSDILGQDRFSMNEQFF.

The chain has TRBV19 and TRBJ2-2, with D perhaps TRBD1 (5 bases). Germline CDR1 is LNHDA and CDR2 is SQIVND (reference sequence). The germline V and J ends were trimmed by 2 bases and 8 bases, with 18 bases remaining between them. The CDR3 is 16 residues long. This CDR3 is CASSINGQSSNGELFF. The CDR3 nucleotides read TGTGCCAGTAGTATAAATGGACAATCCTCAAATGGGGAGCTGTTTTTT.

V is TRBV7-3 and J is TRBJ2-2; 13 nucleotides agree with TRBD2. J was trimmed by 1 base and V by 5 bases; bases with no gene match: 10. CDR3 length: 19 amino acids. In germline, CDR1 is SGHTA, CDR2 FQGTGA. The CDR3 nucleotides read TGTGCCAGCAGCCCGACTAGCGGGGGGACTACTTTGAACACCGGGGAGCTGTTTTTT. The encoded protein is CASSPTSGGTTLNTGELFF.

The chain recombines TRBV19 with TRBJ1-2, with D unclear. Per the germline V gene, CDR1 is LNHDA and CDR2 is SQIVND (reference sequence). The CDR3 is 13 amino acids. V lost 5 bases and J lost 0, with 7 bases in between. In DNA form, the CDR3 reads TGTGCCAGTAGTGGGGTCACTAACTATGGCTACACCTTC. As protein: CASSGVTNYGYTF. Filled out from reference TRBV19 and TRBJ1-2, the complete variable domain reads DGGITQSPKYLFRKEGQNVTLSCEQNLNHDAMYWYRQDPGQGLRLIYYSQIVNDFQKGDIAEGYSVSREKKESFPLTVTSAQKNPTAFYLCASSGVTNYGYTFGSGTRLTVV.

This clone has a single count. The V gene is TRBV7-2, the J gene TRBJ2-7; D uncertain. Trimming left V 4 bases short and J 5 bases short, with 9 bases between. This CDR3 spans 12 amino acids. Germline V gene lookup returns CDR1 SGHTA and CDR2 FQGNSA. The CDR3 sequence is CASSYTMDEQYF. CDR3 bases: TGTGCCAGCAGCTACACGATGGACGAGCAGTACTTC.

J is TRBJ2-6 and V is TRBV14; 7 bases are a match to TRBD1. Germline-derived CDR1 and CDR2 are SGHDN and FVKESK. CDR3 length equals 19 residues. Trimming at V came to 4 bases and at J to 0 bases, leaving 12 bases not matched to a gene. The CDR3 DNA reads as TGTGCCAGCAGCCTCGTTACCGGGACAGTAGACTCTGGGGCCAACGTCCTGACTTTC. Its translation: CASSLVTGTVDSGANVLTF.

V gene TRBV7-9 combines with J gene TRBJ2-5, with 9 bases that match TRBD2. Germline values: CDR1 SEHNR, CDR2 FQNEAQ (reference sequence). V shed 7 bases and J 4 bases; nucleotides not matched to a gene: 4. The CDR3 loop spans 13 amino acids. The CDR3 loop is CASNLAGLETQYF. The CDR3 DNA reads TGTGCCAGCAACCTAGCGGGGCTAGAGACCCAGTACTTC.

The chain recombines TRBV6-5 with TRBJ2-7; no clear D. In germline, CDR1 is MNHEY, CDR2 SVGAGI. The CDR3 contains 13 residues. V was pared by 8 bases and J by 3 bases, with 14 bases between. CDR3: CASRTPGVYEQYF. CDR3 bases: TGTGCCAGCCGAACTCCTGGGGTCTACGAGCAGTACTTC.

V usage is TRBV2 and J usage is TRBJ2-2; 15 nucleotides match TRBD2. The V gene's germline CDR1 is SNHLY and CDR2 FYNNEI. The trim removed 10 bases at V and 7 bases at J, leaving 10 bases unmatched. The CDR3 spans 16 residues. CDR3 amino acids: CATSGLAGGGSGELFF. The CDR3 DNA sequence: TGTGCCACCTCGGGACTAGCGGGGGGCGGTAGCGGGGAGCTGTTTTTT.

The rearrangement links TRBV28 to TRBJ1-1; D possibly corresponds to TRBD1 (6 bases). Between the trimmed V and J ends, which lost 6 bases and 5 bases, there was a span of 19 bases. The CDR3 is 15 amino acids. The germline V gene has CDR1 MDHEN and CDR2 SYDVKM. CDR3 nucleotides: TGTGCCAGCAGCCCCCCCCAGTTAGGGGGAACTGAAGCTTTCTTT. Protein sequence: CASSPPQLGGTEAFF.

The chain employs TRBV7-9 and TRBJ2-5; D is unclear. There are 14 residues in the CDR3. Trimming pared 5 bases from V and 1 base from J, leaving 11 bases between. Germline CDR1 reads SEHNR; CDR2 reads FQNEAQ (reference sequence). The CDR3: CASSNWPAQETQYF. Written as DNA, the CDR3 is TGTGCCAGCAGCAATTGGCCGGCCCAAGAGACCCAGTACTTC. The variable domain in full, with the rest retrieved from reference TRBV7-9 and TRBJ2-5, is DTGVSQNPRHKITKRGQNVTFRCDPISEHNRLYWYRQTLGQGPEFLTYFQNEAQLEKSRLLSDRFSAERPKGSFSTLEIQRTEQGDSAMYLCASSNWPAQETQYFGPGTRLLVL.